The 25 T cell receptor beta chains presented below share a single source sample, sequenced in a study of shared clonotypes between healthy human individuals. This table comes from immunoSEQ multiplex PCR, and its TCRdb copy is limited to in-frame clones, with some not included. Seen here are about a million clones, around three quarters observed once, and the top ten hold around 1.4%. Sequencing used memory CD4+ T cells sorted from blood. Subset specified: CD45RA-negative fraction. The origin of the receptors is a man between 18 and 35 years old in good health.

This clone was recorded a few times. The rearrangement links TRBV6-5 to TRBJ2-7; D perhaps matches TRBD2 (6 bases). The V and J ends lost 2 bases and 3 bases respectively, with 14 bases between them. This CDR3 spans 15 amino acids. Per germline, CDR1 MNHEY and CDR2 SVGAGI. The CDR3 region has the DNA TGTGCCAGCAGTTACACGCGGGGCGGGTACTACGAGCAGTACTTC. Amino acids: CASSYTRGGYYEQYF.

This sequence joins TRBV19 and TRBJ1-3; a weak D match, TRBD1 (6 bases). This CDR3 region has 14 residues. CDR1 is LNHDA and CDR2 is SQIVND in the germline V gene (reference sequence). V shed 4 bases and J shed 2 bases, with 9 bases lying between them. The CDR3 region is CASSNNRAGNTIYF. In DNA form, the CDR3 reads TGTGCCAGTAGTAATAACAGGGCTGGAAACACCATATATTTT. Full variable domain (outside the CDR3, taken from reference TRBV19 and TRBJ1-3): DGGITQSPKYLFRKEGQNVTLSCEQNLNHDAMYWYRQDPGQGLRLIYYSQIVNDFQKGDIAEGYSVSREKKESFPLTVTSAQKNPTAFYLCASSNNRAGNTIYFGEGSWLTVV.

The chain joins TRBV7-2 to TRBJ1-1; D perhaps matches TRBD1 (6 bases). V lost 4 bases, J lost 4 bases, and 13 bases lay in between. The germline V gene encodes CDR1 SGHTA and CDR2 FQGNSA. The length of the CDR3 is 14 residues. CDR3 amino acids: CASSWDSRGTEAFF. As DNA, the CDR3 is TGTGCCAGCAGCTGGGATTCCAGGGGCACTGAAGCTTTCTTT.

This clone was counted at least ten times. This chain connects TRBV15 to TRBJ2-5; the D gene could be TRBD1 or TRBD2 (5 bases each). The germline gives CDR1 LNHNV, CDR2 YYDKDF (reference sequence). The CDR3 covers 16 residues. Deletions cut 3 bases from V and 1 base from J, with 15 bases between. CDR3 protein: CATSSISGTFQETQYF. In nucleotides, the CDR3 is TGTGCCACCAGCAGCATCTCGGGGACGTTCCAAGAGACCCAGTACTTC.

Written as DNA, the CDR3 is TGTGCCAGCAGTAAAGGACAGGGGGACAGCAATCAGCCCCAGCATTTT. Its protein is CASSKGQGDSNQPQHF. This sequence joins TRBV2 and TRBJ1-5; TRBD1 aligns across 10 bases. The CDR3 consists of 16 residues. CDR1 is SNHLY, CDR2 FYNNEI, per germline. With 5 bases clipped from V and 1 base from J, the junction kept 5 bases outside the gene matches.

This clone has more than one count but fewer than ten. A clone one base away is much larger, so this may be a read error. This sequence joins TRBV7-9 and TRBJ1-1; D is ambiguous. Germline assignment: CDR1 SEHNR and CDR2 FQNEAQ (reference sequence). V was pared by 2 bases and J by 0 bases, with 4 bases between. This CDR3 has 13 residues. DNA for the CDR3: TGTGCCAGCAGCTTACAGGTGAACACTGAAGCTTTCTTT. It codes for CASSLQVNTEAFF.

This clone showed up just a few times. Other DNA sequences in this sample translate to the same CDR3. J is TRBJ1-1 and V is TRBV29-1; 8 bases align to TRBD1. Germline trimming cut 3 bases from V and 2 bases from J; bases unmatched to any gene: 2. Germline values: CDR1 SQVTM, CDR2 ANQGSEA. The CDR3 extends over 13 amino acids. The DNA of the CDR3 is TGCAGCGTTGAGGGACAGGCCAACACTGAAGCTTTCTTT. Translating gives CSVEGQANTEAFF.

The chain is built from TRBV28 and TRBJ2-1, with TRBD1 matching 9 bases. CDR1 and CDR2 from the germline V gene are MDHEN and SYDVKM. This CDR3 is built from 15 residues. Trimming took 5 bases from V and 6 from J; bases not matched to a gene: 8. CDR3 protein: CASSPVGQGLNEQFF. CDR3 DNA sequence: TGTGCCAGCAGTCCCGTGGGACAGGGACTCAATGAGCAGTTCTTC.

The chain joins TRBV18 to TRBJ1-5; D may be TRBD1 (5 bases). Germline V gene sequence: CDR1 KGHSH, CDR2 LQKENI. This CDR3 has 15 amino acids. V was cut by 0 bases and J by 3 bases, with 9 bases left in between. The CDR3 here is CASSPPGRDNQPQHF. The DNA of the CDR3 is TGTGCCAGCTCACCACCGGGACGGGACAATCAGCCCCAGCATTTT.

V is TRBV27 and J is TRBJ1-2; D not certain. CDR1 and CDR2 (germline): MNHEY, SMNVEV (reference sequence). The CDR3 extends over 14 amino acids. The V end lost 7 bases, the J end lost 4 bases, and 16 bases lay between the germline ends. CDR3 sequence reads: CASKVPGSSYGYTF. The CDR3 DNA reads as TGTGCCAGCAAAGTGCCCGGATCCTCCTATGGCTACACCTTC.

The V and J genes are TRBV5-6 and TRBJ2-7, with TRBD2 matching over 12 bases. CDR1 SGHDT and CDR2 YYEEEE come from the germline V gene. The CDR3 length is 14 residues. After removal of 6 bases from V and 7 bases from J, the junction contained 8 bases not matched to a gene. Written as DNA, the CDR3 is TGTGCCAGCAACCTAGCGGGAGGGCTAGGGGAGCAGTACTTC. As protein: CASNLAGGLGEQYF. Complete variable domain (other parts from reference TRBV5-6 and TRBJ2-7): DAGVTQSPTHLIKTRGQQVTLRCSPKSGHDTVSWYQQALGQGPQFIFQYYEEEERQRGNFPDRFSGHQFPNYSSELNVNALLLGDSALYLCASNLAGGLGEQYFGPGTRLTVT.

The gene calls are TRBV5-4 and TRBJ2-1; 7 bases line up with TRBD2. From germline, CDR1 is SGHNT and CDR2 YYREEE (reference sequence). V lost 1 base, J lost 0 bases, and 4 bases stayed unmatched. The CDR3 loop spans 16 amino acids. This CDR3 reads CASSLPSGSSYNEQFF. In nucleotides, the CDR3 is TGTGCCAGCAGCTTGCCTAGCGGTTCCTCCTACAATGAGCAGTTCTTC.

CDR3 protein: CASSYGSDGAYEQYF. Here the CDR3 DNA reads TGTGCCAGCAGTTACGGGTCCGACGGGGCCTACGAGCAGTACTTC. This chain uses TRBV6-5 with TRBJ2-7; a possible D gene is TRBD2 (5 bases). Germline CDR1 and CDR2: MNHEY and SVGAGI. The CDR3 spans 15 residues. Between the trimmed V and J ends, which lost 2 bases and 2 bases, there was a span of 13 bases.

The chain links TRBV18 to TRBJ1-4, with 7 bases fitting TRBD1. The CDR3 is 15 amino acids. V was pared by 3 bases and J by 4 bases, with 5 bases of the junction left unmatched. Looked up from germline, CDR1 is KGHSH and CDR2 is LQKENI. The DNA for the CDR3 is TGTGCCAGCTCACCCCCGGGGACAGTTAATGAAAAACTGTTTTTT. It specifies CASSPPGTVNEKLFF.

A remark on this clone: Other DNA sequences within the sample encode an identical CDR3. V and J are TRBV5-1 and TRBJ2-5; D unresolved. Germline assignment: CDR1 SGHRS and CDR2 YFSETQ. V was cut by 1 base and J by 5 bases, with 3 bases left in between. The CDR3 is made up of 11 amino acids. This chain's CDR3 is CASSLLETQYF. Written as DNA, the CDR3 is TGCGCCAGCAGCTTGCTGGAGACCCAGTACTTC.

This clone appeared a single time. The V call is TRBV18, the J call TRBJ2-7; no firm D call. This CDR3 has 17 residues. V was pared by 5 bases and J by 5 bases, with 25 bases between. CDR1 and CDR2 from the germline V gene are KGHSH and LQKENI. This CDR3 is CASSTELGSVSGDEQYF. CDR3 in DNA: TGTGCCAGCTCAACAGAACTGGGGTCCGTTTCCGGTGACGAGCAGTACTTC.

The J gene is TRBJ2-7, the V gene TRBV5-6; 8 bases match TRBD2. V shed 4 bases, J shed 5 bases, and the junction held 8 bases outside the gene matches. Per germline, CDR1 SGHDT and CDR2 YYEEEE. The CDR3 length is 14 residues. The CDR3 protein is CASSRAGAGDEQYF. Here the CDR3 DNA reads TGTGCCAGCAGCCGAGCGGGGGCCGGCGACGAGCAGTACTTC.

This clone was recorded once. V and J are TRBV2 and TRBJ2-7; 8 bases agree with TRBD1. Germline-derived CDR1 and CDR2 are SNHLY and FYNNEI. The CDR3 length is 11 residues. The CDR3 here is CASQTGVGEKV. The CDR3 DNA reads TGTGCCAGTCAGACAGGGGTGGGTGAGAAAGTC.

This clone was recorded only once. V and J are TRBV5-1 and TRBJ2-7, with 8 bases matching TRBD1. CDR1 is SGHRS and CDR2 is YFSETQ in the germline V gene. With 4 bases clipped from V and 5 bases from J, the junction kept 11 bases outside the gene matches. This CDR3 has 15 residues. This CDR3 reads CASSAKQGELNEQYF. The CDR3 DNA follows: TGCGCCAGCAGCGCAAAACAGGGGGAGTTGAACGAGCAGTACTTC.

The chain links TRBV7-9 to TRBJ1-4; D unresolved. Per germline, CDR1 SEHNR and CDR2 FQNEAQ (reference sequence). The CDR3 has 16 residues. V lost 1 base, J lost 0 bases, and 9 bases lay in between. CDR3 protein: CASSLGQASTNEKLFF. CDR3 sequence (DNA): TGTGCCAGCAGCTTAGGTCAGGCGTCAACTAATGAAAAACTGTTTTTT.

The V call is TRBV10-3, the J call TRBJ2-7; D tentatively reads TRBD1 or TRBD2 (6 bases each). Per germline, CDR1 ENHRY and CDR2 SYGVKD. The length of the CDR3 is 16 residues. Between the trimmed V and J ends, which lost 2 bases and 0 bases, there was a span of 14 bases. The DNA for the CDR3 is TGTGCCATCAGTGAGGGGGGGCAGGGTAGCTCCTACGAGCAGTACTTC. Its protein is CAISEGGQGSSYEQYF.

The V and J genes are TRBV7-3 and TRBJ2-1; 9 nucleotides match TRBD1. Losses at the gene ends were 5 bases for V and 6 bases for J; bases not matched to a gene: 8. The germline gives CDR1 SGHTA, CDR2 FQGTGA. The CDR3 has 15 residues. CDR3 in DNA: TGTGCCAGCAGCCCTGGGGGACAGGGAGTCAATGAGCAGTTCTTC. Its protein is CASSPGGQGVNEQFF.

This chain uses TRBV13 with TRBJ2-7, with D possibly called TRBD1 or TRBD2 (6 bases each). The CDR3 is made up of 15 amino acids. V was pared by 5 bases and J by 0 bases, with 14 bases between. Germline CDR1 PRHDT, CDR2 FYEKMQ (reference sequence). The CDR3 DNA follows: TGTGCCAGCAGCCGTTCGGGGGACAACTCCTACGAGCAGTACTTC. This sequence encodes CASSRSGDNSYEQYF.

V usage is TRBV18 and J usage is TRBJ1-2; TRBD1 agrees at 8 bases. V trimming: 3 bases; J trimming: 5 bases; junction bases outside the gene matches: 8. This CDR3 is 15 amino acids long. The germline V gene has CDR1 KGHSH and CDR2 LQKENI. CDR3 DNA: TGTGCCAGCTCACCCAATGGACAGGGAGAATATGGCTACACCTTC. Protein product: CASSPNGQGEYGYTF.

The chain uses TRBV5-4 and TRBJ2-1; TRBD1 aligns across 8 bases. V was clipped by 3 bases and J by 3 bases; unmatched bases: 8. Germline loops: CDR1 SGHNT, CDR2 YYREEE (reference sequence). The CDR3 contains 16 residues. CDR3 sequence: CASSSVGTGRYNEQFF. CDR3 sequence (DNA): TGTGCCAGCAGCTCAGTGGGGACAGGACGCTACAATGAGCAGTTCTTC.